The 8 T cell receptor beta chains in this list originate from one sample, sequenced in a study of shared clonotypes between healthy human individuals. Measured with immunoSEQ multiplex PCR; TCRdb has only the in-frame clones, and not every one. The sample includes some 2,000,000 clones, 85% to 95% of them seen just once. Selected positively for CCR7 and CD45RO-negative, naive CD8 cells excluded terminally differentiated effector memory CD45RA+ cells. The sequencing input was naive CD8+ T cells sorted from blood. These receptors all come from a man in his late teens or twenties in good health.

The genes are TRBV4-1 and TRBJ2-7; 10 positions agree with TRBD1. Unmatched junction bases numbered 9, after V lost 3 bases and J lost 7 bases. This CDR3 is built from 15 residues. Germline assignment: CDR1 MGHRA and CDR2 YSYEKL. CDR3: CASSQKDRGLWEQYF. The CDR3 region has the DNA TGCGCCAGCAGCCAGAAAGACAGGGGGCTTTGGGAGCAGTACTTC.

The table lists this clone with a count of one. The gene calls are TRBV9 and TRBJ2-7; TRBD2 aligns across 14 bases. The junction had 6 bases not matched to a gene; V was cut back by 4 bases and J by 3 bases. CDR3 length: 16 residues. The germline V gene encodes CDR1 SGDLS and CDR2 YYNGEE. CDR3 loop: CASSHGTSGSYYEQYF. DNA of the CDR3: TGTGCCAGCAGCCACGGGACTAGCGGGAGTTACTACGAGCAGTACTTC. The whole variable domain, remainder taken from reference TRBV9 and TRBJ2-7, is DSGVTQTPKHLITATGQRVTLRCSPRSGDLSVYWYQQSLDQGLQFLIQYYNGEERAKGNILERFSAQQFPDLHSELNLSSLELGDSALYFCASSHGTSGSYYEQYFGPGTRLTVT.

The chain recombines TRBV4-1 with TRBJ1-1; D is unclear. The CDR3 is made up of 16 amino acids. V shed 3 bases and J shed 3 bases, with 17 bases lying between them. Germline CDR1 and CDR2: MGHRA and YSYEKL. CDR3 in DNA: TGCGCCAGCAGCCAGTGGACGTCCCCTGGGGACACTGAAGCTTTCTTT. This gives the protein CASSQWTSPGDTEAFF.

This clone was found once. The chain couples TRBV2 to TRBJ1-2, with D perhaps matching TRBD1 (5 bases). The germline CDR1 and CDR2 sequences are SNHLY and FYNNEI. This CDR3 region has 14 residues. Between the trimmed V and J ends, which lost 11 bases and 3 bases, there was a span of 19 bases. The CDR3 sequence is CASEGAGQDYGYTF. The CDR3 DNA reads as TGTGCCTCAGAAGGGGCCGGTCAGGACTATGGCTACACCTTC.

This chain joins TRBV6-1 and TRBJ2-3; 11 positions match TRBD2. Trimming cost V 4 bases and J 0 bases; bases outside gene matches: 12. The CDR3 spans 19 residues. CDR1 and CDR2 from the germline V gene are MNHNS and SASEGT. DNA for the CDR3: TGTGCCAGCAGTGCCAGACTAGCGGGGACCTCATATAGCACAGATACGCAGTATTTT. The encoded protein is CASSARLAGTSYSTDTQYF.

With regard to this clone: Other DNA variants within this sample encode the same CDR3. The V call is TRBV10-2, the J call TRBJ2-7, with D uncertain. CDR1 and CDR2 from the germline V gene are WSHSY and SAAADI. V was pared by 2 bases and J by 5 bases, with 4 bases between. This CDR3 comprises 11 residues. CDR3 nucleotide sequence: TGCGCCAGCAGTGAGGGCGACGAGCAGTACTTC. It encodes CASSEGDEQYF.

In its sample, this clone was seen once. The gene calls are TRBV27 and TRBJ2-1, with TRBD2 identical over 8 bases. The junction had 4 bases not matched to a gene; V was cut back by 8 bases and J by 1 base. The CDR3 spans 14 residues. Germline CDR1 reads MNHEY; CDR2 reads SMNVEV (reference sequence). The CDR3 loop reads CASAGGGSYNEQFF. Here the CDR3 DNA reads TGTGCCAGCGCGGGAGGAGGATCCTACAATGAGCAGTTCTTC.

The J gene is TRBJ2-5, the V gene TRBV6-5, with no clear D. CDR1 is MNHEY, CDR2 SVGAGI, per germline. V gave up 6 bases and J gave up 0 bases, with 8 bases separating them. The length of the CDR3 is 13 residues. CDR3 protein: CASSGQNQETQYF. The CDR3 nucleotides read TGTGCCAGCAGCGGGCAGAACCAAGAGACCCAGTACTTC.